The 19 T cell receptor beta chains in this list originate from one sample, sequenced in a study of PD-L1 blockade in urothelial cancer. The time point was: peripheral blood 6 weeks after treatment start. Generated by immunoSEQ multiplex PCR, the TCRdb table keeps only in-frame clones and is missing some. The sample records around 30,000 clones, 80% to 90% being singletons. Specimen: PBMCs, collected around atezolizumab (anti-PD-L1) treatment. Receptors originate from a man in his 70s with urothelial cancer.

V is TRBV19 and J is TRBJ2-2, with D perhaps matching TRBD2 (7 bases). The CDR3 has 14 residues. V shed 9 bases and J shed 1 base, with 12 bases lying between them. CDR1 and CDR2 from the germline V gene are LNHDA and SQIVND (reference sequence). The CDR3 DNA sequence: TGTGCCAGCGGGGGGACAAGGAACACCGGGGAGCTGTTTTTT. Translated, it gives CASGGTRNTGELFF.

The CDR3 here is CASSQEGAGETDTQYF. CDR3 coding DNA: TGCGCCAGCAGCCAAGAGGGGGCGGGAGAAACAGATACGCAGTATTTT. The gene calls are TRBV4-1 and TRBJ2-3; tentatively, D is TRBD2 (7 bases). The germline V gene has CDR1 MGHRA and CDR2 YSYEKL. CDR3 length: 16 amino acids. V was trimmed by 0 bases and J by 3 bases, leaving 13 bases between them.

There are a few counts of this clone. The DNA of the CDR3 is TGTGCCAGCAGCCACAACAGATTTCAAAATGAAAAACTGTTTTTT. This sequence encodes CASSHNRFQNEKLFF. This chain uses TRBV14 with TRBJ1-4; D is uncertain. CDR1 SGHDN and CDR2 FVKESK come from the germline V gene. CDR3 length: 15 amino acids. V was trimmed by 3 bases and J by 5 bases, leaving 13 bases between them.

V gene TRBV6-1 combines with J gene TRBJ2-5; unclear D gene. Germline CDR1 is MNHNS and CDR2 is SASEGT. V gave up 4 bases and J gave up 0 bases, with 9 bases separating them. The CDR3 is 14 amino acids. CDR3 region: CASSAGSNQETQYF. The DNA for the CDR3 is TGTGCCAGCAGTGCCGGTTCTAACCAAGAGACCCAGTACTTC.

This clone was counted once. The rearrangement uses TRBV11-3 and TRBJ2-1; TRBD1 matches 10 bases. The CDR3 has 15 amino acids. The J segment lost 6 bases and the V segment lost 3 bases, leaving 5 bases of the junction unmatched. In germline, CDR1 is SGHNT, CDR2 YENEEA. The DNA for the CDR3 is TGTGCCAGCAGCTTTAGGGACAGGGGAGGCAATGAGCAGTTCTTC. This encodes CASSFRDRGGNEQFF.

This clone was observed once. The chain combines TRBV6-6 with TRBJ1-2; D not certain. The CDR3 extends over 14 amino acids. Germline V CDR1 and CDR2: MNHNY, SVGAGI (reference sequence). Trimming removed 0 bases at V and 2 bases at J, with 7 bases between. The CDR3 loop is CASSYSSQNYGYTF. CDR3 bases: TGTGCCAGCAGTTACTCATCCCAGAACTATGGCTACACCTTC.

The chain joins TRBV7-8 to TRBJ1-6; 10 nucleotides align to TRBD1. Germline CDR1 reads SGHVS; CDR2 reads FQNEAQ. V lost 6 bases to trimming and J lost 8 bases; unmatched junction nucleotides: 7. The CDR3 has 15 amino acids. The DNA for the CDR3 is TGTGCCAGCAGGAATCCGACAGGGGGCTATTCACCCCTCCACTTT. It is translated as CASRNPTGGYSPLHF.

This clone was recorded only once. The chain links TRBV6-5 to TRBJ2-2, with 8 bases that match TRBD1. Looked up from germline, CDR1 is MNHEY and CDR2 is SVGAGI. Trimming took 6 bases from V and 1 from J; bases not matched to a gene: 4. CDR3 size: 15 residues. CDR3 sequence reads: CASSRGQGNTGELFF. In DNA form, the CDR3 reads TGTGCCAGCAGCCGCGGACAGGGGAACACCGGGGAGCTGTTTTTT.

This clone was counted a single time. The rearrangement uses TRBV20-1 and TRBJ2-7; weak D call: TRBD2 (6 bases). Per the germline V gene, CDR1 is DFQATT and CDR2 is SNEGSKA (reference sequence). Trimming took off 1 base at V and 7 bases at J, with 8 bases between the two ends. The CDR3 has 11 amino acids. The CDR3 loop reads CSARGGREQYF. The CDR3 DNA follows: TGCAGTGCTAGAGGGGGGAGGGAGCAGTACTTC.

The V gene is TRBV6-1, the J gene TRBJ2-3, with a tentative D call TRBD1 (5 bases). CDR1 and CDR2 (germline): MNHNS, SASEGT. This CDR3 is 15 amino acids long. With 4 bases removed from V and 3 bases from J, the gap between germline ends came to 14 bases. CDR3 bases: TGTGCCAGCAGTGTGGCGGAACCAGGGACAGATACGCAGTATTTT. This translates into CASSVAEPGTDTQYF.

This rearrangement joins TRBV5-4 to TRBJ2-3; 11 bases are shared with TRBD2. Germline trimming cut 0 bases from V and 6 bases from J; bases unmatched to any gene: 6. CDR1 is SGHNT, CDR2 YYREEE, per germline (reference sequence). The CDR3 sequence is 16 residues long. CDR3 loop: CASSLVLAGGTDTQYF. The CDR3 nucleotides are TGTGCCAGCAGCTTGGTGCTAGCGGGAGGTACGGATACGCAGTATTTT.

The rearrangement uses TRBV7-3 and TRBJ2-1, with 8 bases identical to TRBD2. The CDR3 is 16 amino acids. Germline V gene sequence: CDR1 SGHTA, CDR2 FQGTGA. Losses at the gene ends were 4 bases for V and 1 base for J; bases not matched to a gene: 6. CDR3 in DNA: TGTGCCAGCAGCTACCAAGGCGGGAGGTCCTACAATGAGCAGTTCTTC. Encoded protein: CASSYQGGRSYNEQFF.

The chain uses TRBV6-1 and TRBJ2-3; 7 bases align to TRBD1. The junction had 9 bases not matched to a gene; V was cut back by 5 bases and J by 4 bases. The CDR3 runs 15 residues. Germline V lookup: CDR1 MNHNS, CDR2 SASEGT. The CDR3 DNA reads TGTGCCAGCAGTTTTCAGGGGGATGGGGCAGATACGCAGTATTTT. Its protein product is CASSFQGDGADTQYF.

The CDR3 loop is CASSGMTSAFYNEQFF. CDR3 bases: TGTGCCAGCAGTGGGATGACTAGCGCCTTTTACAATGAGCAGTTCTTC. The V call is TRBV28, the J call TRBJ2-1, with 8 bases identical to TRBD2. The CDR3 runs 16 residues. The germline gives CDR1 MDHEN, CDR2 SYDVKM. V lost 5 bases to trimming and J lost 4 bases; unmatched junction nucleotides: 10.

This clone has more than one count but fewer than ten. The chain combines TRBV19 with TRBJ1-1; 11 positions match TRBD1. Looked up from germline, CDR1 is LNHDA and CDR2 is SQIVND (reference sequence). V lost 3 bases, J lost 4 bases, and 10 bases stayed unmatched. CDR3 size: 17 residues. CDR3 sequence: CASSIAGRGQGGTEAFF. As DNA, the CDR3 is TGTGCCAGTAGTATTGCGGGGAGGGGACAGGGGGGCACTGAAGCTTTCTTT.

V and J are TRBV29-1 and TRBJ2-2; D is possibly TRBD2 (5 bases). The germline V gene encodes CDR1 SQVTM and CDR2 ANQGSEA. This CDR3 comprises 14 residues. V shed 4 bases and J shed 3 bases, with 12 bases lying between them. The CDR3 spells CSVADPRDTGELFF. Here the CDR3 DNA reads TGCAGCGTTGCCGACCCGCGGGACACCGGGGAGCTGTTTTTT.

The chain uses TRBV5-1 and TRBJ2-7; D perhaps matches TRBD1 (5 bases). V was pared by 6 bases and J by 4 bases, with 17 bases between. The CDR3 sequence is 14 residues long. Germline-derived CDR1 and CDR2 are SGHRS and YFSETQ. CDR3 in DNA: TGCGCCAGCAAAGTAACAGGATCAGCATACGAGCAGTACTTC. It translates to CASKVTGSAYEQYF.

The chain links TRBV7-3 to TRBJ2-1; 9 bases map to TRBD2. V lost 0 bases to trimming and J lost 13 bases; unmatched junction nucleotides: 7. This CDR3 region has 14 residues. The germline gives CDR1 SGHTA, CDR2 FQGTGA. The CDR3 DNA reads TGTGCCAGCAGCTTAACAGGCGGGAGGGCCGATCAGTTCTTC. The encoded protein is CASSLTGGRADQFF.

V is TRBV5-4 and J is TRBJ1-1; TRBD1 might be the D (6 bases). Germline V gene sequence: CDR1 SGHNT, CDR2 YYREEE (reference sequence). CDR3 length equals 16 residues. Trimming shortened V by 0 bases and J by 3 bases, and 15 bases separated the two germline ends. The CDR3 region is CASSLARGRGDTEAFF. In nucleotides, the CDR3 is TGTGCCAGCAGCTTGGCAAGGGGGAGGGGGGACACTGAAGCTTTCTTT.